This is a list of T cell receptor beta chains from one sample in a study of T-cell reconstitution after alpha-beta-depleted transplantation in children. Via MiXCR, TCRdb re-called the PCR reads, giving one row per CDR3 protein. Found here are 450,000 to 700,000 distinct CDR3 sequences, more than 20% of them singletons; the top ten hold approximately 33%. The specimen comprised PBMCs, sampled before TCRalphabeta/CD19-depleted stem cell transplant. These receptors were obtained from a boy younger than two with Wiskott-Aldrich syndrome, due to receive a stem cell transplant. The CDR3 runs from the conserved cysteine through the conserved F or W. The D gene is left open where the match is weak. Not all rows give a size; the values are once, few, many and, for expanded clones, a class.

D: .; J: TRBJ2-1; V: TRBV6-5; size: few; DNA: TGTGCCAGCAGTTACTCGAGGGGGTGGAATGAGCAGTTCTTC; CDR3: CASSYSRGWNEQFF
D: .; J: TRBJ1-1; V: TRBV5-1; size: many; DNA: TGTGCCAGCAGCTTAGTTCTCAACACTGAAGCTTTCTTT; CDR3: CASSLVLNTEAFF
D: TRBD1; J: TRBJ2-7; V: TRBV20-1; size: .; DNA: TGCAGTGCTAGGAGACAGGGAGAGGGGTACGAGCAGTACTTC; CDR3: CSARRQGEGYEQYF
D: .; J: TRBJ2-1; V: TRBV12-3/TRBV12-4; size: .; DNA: TGTGCCAGCAGACAACAGGGTTTCAAGCAGTTCTTC; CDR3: CASRQQGFKQFF
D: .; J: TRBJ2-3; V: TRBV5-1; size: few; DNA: TGCGCCAGCAGCTTGGAGCATACGAGTGGGACGCAGTATTTT; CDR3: CASSLEHTSGTQYF
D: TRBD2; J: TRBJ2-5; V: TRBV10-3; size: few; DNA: TGTGCCACCGGGACTATTCAAGAGACCCAGTACTTC; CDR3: CATGTIQETQYF
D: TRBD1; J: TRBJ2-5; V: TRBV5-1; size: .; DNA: TGCGCCAGCAGCTTGGGGCCCACAGGGGAAGAGACCCAGTACTTC; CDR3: CASSLGPTGEETQYF
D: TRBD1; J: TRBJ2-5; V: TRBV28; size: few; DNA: TGTGCCAGCGCGACAGGGGCCCTTAGCGAGACCCAGTACTTC; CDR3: CASATGALSETQYF
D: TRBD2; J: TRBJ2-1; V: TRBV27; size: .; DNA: TGTGCCAGCAGTATCATCGGGACTAGCGGGAACGAGCAGTTCTTC; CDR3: CASSIIGTSGNEQFF
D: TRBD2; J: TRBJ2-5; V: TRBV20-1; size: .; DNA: TGCAGTGCTAGAGAGTGGGAGGGCCAAGAGACCCAGTACTTC; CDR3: CSAREWEGQETQYF
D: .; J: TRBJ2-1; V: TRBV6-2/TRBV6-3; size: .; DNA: TGTGCCAGCAGCCCCGCAGGTTTAAATGAGCAGTTCTTC; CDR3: CASSPAGLNEQFF
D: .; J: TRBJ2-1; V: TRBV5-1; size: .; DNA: TGCGCCAGCAGCTCCGAGGTGGACAATGAGCAGTTCTTC; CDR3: CASSSEVDNEQFF
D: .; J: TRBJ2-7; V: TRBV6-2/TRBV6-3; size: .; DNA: TGTGCCAGCAGGCGCGGGACACCTTTCGAGCAGTACTTC; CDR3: CASRRGTPFEQYF
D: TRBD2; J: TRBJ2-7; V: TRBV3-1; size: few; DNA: TGTGCCAGCAGGACCAGCGGGAAGGTGTCCGAGCAGTACTTC; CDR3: CASRTSGKVSEQYF
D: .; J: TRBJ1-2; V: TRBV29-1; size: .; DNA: TGCAGCGACCAGGTGGCCTATGGCTACACCTTC; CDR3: CSDQVAYGYTF
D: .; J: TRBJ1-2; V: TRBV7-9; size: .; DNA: TGTGCCAGCGCCGATGGCGATGGCTACACCTTC; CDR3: CASADGDGYTF
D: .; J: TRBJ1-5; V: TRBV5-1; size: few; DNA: TGCGCCAGCAGCGTCGACAGCTATAGCAATCAGCCCCAGCATTTT; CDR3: CASSVDSYSNQPQHF
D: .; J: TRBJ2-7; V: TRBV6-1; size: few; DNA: TGTGCCAGCATGAGGTTTCCCAGGGGAATCTCCTACGAGCAGTACTTC; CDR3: CASMRFPRGISYEQYF
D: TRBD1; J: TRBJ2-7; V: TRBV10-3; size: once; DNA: TGTGCCATCGGCCAAGACAGGGTAATAACCTACGAGCAGTACTTC; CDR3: CAIGQDRVITYEQYF
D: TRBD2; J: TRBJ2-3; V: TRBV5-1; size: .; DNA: TGCGCCAGCAGCTGGACTAGCACTACAGATACGCAGTATTTT; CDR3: CASSWTSTTDTQYF
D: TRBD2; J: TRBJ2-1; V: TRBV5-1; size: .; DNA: TGCGCCAGCAGCTCTCCCGGGACTAGTGGATGGGAGCAGTTCTTC; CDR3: CASSSPGTSGWEQFF
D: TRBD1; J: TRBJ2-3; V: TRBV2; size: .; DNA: TGTGCCAGCAGTGTCGCGACAGGGAACACAGATACGCAGTATTTT; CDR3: CASSVATGNTDTQYF
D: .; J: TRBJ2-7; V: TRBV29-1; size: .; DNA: TGCAGCGTGGGGGAGGCCTACGAGCAGTACTTC; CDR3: CSVGEAYEQYF
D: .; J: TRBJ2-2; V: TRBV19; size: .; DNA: TGTGCCAGCGCAAGGGAGGGGGAGCTGTTTTTT; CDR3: CASAREGELFF
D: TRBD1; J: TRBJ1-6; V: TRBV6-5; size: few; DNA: TGTGCCAGCAGTTACGCGACAGGGGGAAGGTCACCCCTCCACTTT; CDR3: CASSYATGGRSPLHF
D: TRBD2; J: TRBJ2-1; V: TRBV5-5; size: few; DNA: TGTGCCAGCAGCTTGTTGGTGGCGGGAGTCAATGAGCAGTTCTTC; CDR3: CASSLLVAGVNEQFF
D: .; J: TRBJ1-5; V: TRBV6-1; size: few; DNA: TGTGCCGTCAAACGGAGTCAGGGATCGCAGCCCCAGCATTTT; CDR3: CAVKRSQGSQPQHF
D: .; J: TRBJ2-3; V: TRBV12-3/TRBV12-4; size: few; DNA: TGTGCCAGCAGTTTAGCCTCGCTAGCTACTAGCACAGATACGCAGTATTTT; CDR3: CASSLASLATSTDTQYF
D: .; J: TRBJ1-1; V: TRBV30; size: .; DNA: TGTGCCTGGGCACGGGGGGGCCTGAACACTGAAGCTTTCTTT; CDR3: CAWARGGLNTEAFF
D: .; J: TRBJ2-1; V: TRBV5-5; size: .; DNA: TGTGCCAGCAGCCTGGGTTCCAACAGGGTGGCGTACAATGAGCAGTTCTTC; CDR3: CASSLGSNRVAYNEQFF
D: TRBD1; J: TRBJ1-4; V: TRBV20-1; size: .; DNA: TGCAGTGCGCTACAGGGGGCTTACGAAAAACTGTTTTTT; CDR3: CSALQGAYEKLFF
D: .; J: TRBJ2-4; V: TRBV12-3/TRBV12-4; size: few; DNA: TGTGCCAGCAGTCTCCGGGGACTCAAAAACATTCAGTACTTC; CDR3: CASSLRGLKNIQYF
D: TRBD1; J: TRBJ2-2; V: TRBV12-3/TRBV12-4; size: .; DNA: TGTGCCAGCAGTATGGACAGGGGGGCCGGGGAGCTGTTTTTT; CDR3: CASSMDRGAGELFF
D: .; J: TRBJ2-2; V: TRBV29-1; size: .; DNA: TGCAGCGGAATAAAGGGGTCCGGGGAGCTGTTTTTT; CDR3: CSGIKGSGELFF
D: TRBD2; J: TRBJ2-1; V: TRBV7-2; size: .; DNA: TGTGCCAGCAGCTTAGCACCGCGGGGTAGACTAGCGCCCTCCTACAATGAGCAGTTCTTC; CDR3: CASSLAPRGRLAPSYNEQFF
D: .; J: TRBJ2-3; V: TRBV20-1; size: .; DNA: TGCAGTGCTAGTCTCGTTCACGAAACAGATACGCAGTATTTT; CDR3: CSASLVHETDTQYF
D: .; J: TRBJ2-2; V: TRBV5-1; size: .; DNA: TGCGCCAGCAGCTTCCGACCGAACACCGGGGAGCTGTTTTTT; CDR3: CASSFRPNTGELFF
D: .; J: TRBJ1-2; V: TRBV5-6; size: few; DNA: TGTGCCAGCAGCTTGTCGGTCAACTATGGCTACACCTTC; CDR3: CASSLSVNYGYTF
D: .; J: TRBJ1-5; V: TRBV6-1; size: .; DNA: TGTGCCAGCAGTGTGGGCAGAAATCAGCCCCAGCATTTT; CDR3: CASSVGRNQPQHF
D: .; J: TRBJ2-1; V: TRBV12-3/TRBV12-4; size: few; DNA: TGTGCCAGCACCAACGCGGGACAAGCTAAGCGCTCCTACAATGAGCAGTTCTTC; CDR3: CASTNAGQAKRSYNEQFF
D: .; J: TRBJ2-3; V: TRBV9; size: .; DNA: TGTGCCAGCAGCCCTAGTCCCATACGCACAGATACGCAGTATTTT; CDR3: CASSPSPIRTDTQYF
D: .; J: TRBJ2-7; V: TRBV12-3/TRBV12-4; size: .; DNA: TGTGCCAGCACCAAGGACTCGAAAGCCTACGAGCAGTACTTC; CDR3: CASTKDSKAYEQYF
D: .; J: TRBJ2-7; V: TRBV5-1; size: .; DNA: TGCGCCAGCAGCTTGGGGCCGACGCCTGACTACGAGCAGTACTTC; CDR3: CASSLGPTPDYEQYF
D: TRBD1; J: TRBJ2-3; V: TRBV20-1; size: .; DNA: TGCAGTGCCAGACATCAGGGGGCAGATACGCAGTATTTT; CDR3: CSARHQGADTQYF
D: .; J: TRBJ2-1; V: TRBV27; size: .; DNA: TGTGCCAGCAGTTTTAATCCTTCTACTGAGCAGTTCTTC; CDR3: CASSFNPSTEQFF
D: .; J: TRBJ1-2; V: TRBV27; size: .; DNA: TGTGCCAGCAAAAGGACAAGCCTGGGGTTCTATGGCTACACCTTC; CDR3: CASKRTSLGFYGYTF
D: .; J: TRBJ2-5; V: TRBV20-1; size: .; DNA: TGCAGTGCTAGATCGTCCGGTCTGGGGGTCGAGACCCAGTACTTC; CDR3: CSARSSGLGVETQYF
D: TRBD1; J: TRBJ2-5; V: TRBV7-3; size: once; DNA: TGTGCCAGCAGCTTAGGGGACAGGGGAAAAAAAGAGACCCAGTACTTC; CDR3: CASSLGDRGKKETQYF
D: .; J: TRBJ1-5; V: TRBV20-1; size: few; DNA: TGCAGTGCTAGAGCAAACACCGCTTTCCAGCCCCAGCATTTT; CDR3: CSARANTAFQPQHF
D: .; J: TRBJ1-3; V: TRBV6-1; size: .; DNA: TGTGCCTTGAGTTTGACAGTCGAAGGAAACACCATATATTTT; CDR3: CALSLTVEGNTIYF
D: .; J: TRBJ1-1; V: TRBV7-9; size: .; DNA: TGTGCCAGCAGCTTAGTGGAAAGCGGCACTGAAGCTTTCTTT; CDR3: CASSLVESGTEAFF
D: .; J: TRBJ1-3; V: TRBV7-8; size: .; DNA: TGTGCCAGCAGCTTAAGAGGGCCCCGGAACACCATATATTTT; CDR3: CASSLRGPRNTIYF